These 13 T cell receptor beta chains came from one sample sequenced in a study of T cells in women clearing cervical HPV infection. Sequencing was performed with immunoSEQ multiplex PCR; in TCRdb, only in-frame clones are kept and a portion is missing. This sample contains 40,000 or so clones. Source material: blood buffy coat. The receptors originated from a woman between 18 and 75 years old with a cervical HPV16 infection that either progressed to CIN3+ or cleared (not recorded which).

About this clone: The read terminates 3 residues ahead of where the CDR3 ends, so the germline J gene completes it. V is TRBV19 and J is TRBJ1-2, with D possibly being TRBD1 (5 bases). CDR3 length equals 14 residues. Per germline, CDR1 LNHDA and CDR2 SQIVND (reference sequence). This CDR3 reads CASSGGIAYDDYTF. The CDR3 DNA, read in part, is TGTGCCAGTAGTGGGGGGATTGCCTACGACGAC.

A remark on this clone: The CDR3 is cut off 3 residues early in the read; its end comes from the germline J gene. This chain uses TRBV2 with TRBJ1-6, with D uncertain. The germline V and J ends were trimmed by 3 bases and 7 bases, with 13 bases remaining between them. Per germline, CDR1 SNHLY and CDR2 FYNNEI. The CDR3 extends over 15 amino acids. The sequenced CDR3 bases are TGTGCCAGCAGTGACCATACGGGGATAAATTCACCC. This translates into CASSDHTGINSP. The whole CDR3 is CASSDHTGINSPLHF.

Concerning this clone itself: The missing CDR3 end, 3 residues past where the read stops, is filled in from the germline J gene. V and J are TRBV15 and TRBJ2-1, with TRBD1 identical over 9 bases. Trimming at V came to 1 base and at J to 8 bases, leaving 9 bases not matched to a gene. This CDR3 spans 16 amino acids. Germline V lookup: CDR1 LNHNV, CDR2 YYDKDF (reference sequence). CDR3 amino acids: CATSRGLGQGADEQFF. The DNA read from the CDR3 is TGTGCCACCAGCAGAGGGTTGGGACAGGGAGCCGATGAG.

Comments on this clone: The CDR3 goes on 3 residues after the read ends, and that part is filled in from the germline J gene. The V gene is TRBV12-3 or TRBV12-4, the J gene TRBJ2-5; 9 positions match TRBD2. The CDR3 totals 16 residues. V dropped 5 bases and J dropped 1; count of bases not matched to a gene: 8. The chain's CDR3 is CASSLRGLASQETQYF. The sequenced part of the CDR3 DNA is TGTGCCAGCAGTCTCCGAGGACTAGCGTCCCAAGAGACC.

Concerning this clone: The read finishes 3 residues shy of the CDR3 end, and the germline J gene is used to complete it. The J gene is TRBJ1-4, the V gene TRBV30; 10 bases map to TRBD1. Germline CDR1 is GTSNPN and CDR2 is SVGIG (reference sequence). The CDR3 is 13 amino acids. The part of the CDR3 DNA that was read is TGTGCCTGGGGACAGGGGGGTGATTCACCA. This sequence encodes CAWGQGGDSP. The whole CDR3 region reads CAWGQGGDSPLFF.

With respect to this clone: The CDR3 is cut off 3 residues early in the read; its end comes from the germline J gene. This sample includes further DNA sequences coding for the same CDR3. The V and J genes are TRBV7-3 and TRBJ1-1; D unclear. CDR1 is SGHTA, CDR2 FQGTGA, per germline. The CDR3 spans 13 residues. V was pared by 2 bases and J by 2 bases, with 6 bases between. Incomplete CDR3 DNA: TGTGCCAGCAGCTTATCCCTTAACACTGAA. As protein: CASSLSLNTE. The entire CDR3 protein reads CASSLSLNTEAFF.

Its frequency marks this clone as medium-sized. The observed sequence ends 3 residues before the CDR3 terminus, with the missing tail filled in from the germline J gene. This sequence joins TRBV19 and TRBJ2-3; D might be TRBD1 (5 bases). Deletions cut 3 bases from V and 4 bases from J, with 17 bases between. The CDR3 has 16 residues. CDR1 and CDR2 (germline): LNHDA, SQIVND (reference sequence). CDR3 DNA (partial): TGTGCCAGTAGTATCAGGGAAACTGTGGGTGCAGATACG. Protein sequence: CASSIRETVGADT. The CDR3 in full is CASSIRETVGADTQYF.

Worth noting for this clone: The read ends 3 residues before the CDR3 terminus; that terminus is restored from the germline J gene. The chain couples TRBV5-5 to TRBJ2-7; D not resolved. The V gene lost 1 base and the J gene lost 6 bases, with 8 bases spanning the gap. The germline V gene encodes CDR1 SGHKS and CDR2 YYEKEE (reference sequence). The CDR3 is 12 residues long. The CDR3 loop reads CASSLTGGEQYF. The CDR3 bases that were read are TGTGCCAGCAGCTTGACCGGCGGCGAG.

Comments on this clone: Read data end 3 residues before the CDR3 end; the end is taken from the germline J gene. The chain couples TRBV5-1 to TRBJ1-2, with D perhaps TRBD1 (5 bases). CDR1 and CDR2 (germline): SGHRS, YFSETQ. The CDR3 loop spans 14 amino acids. Between the trimmed V and J ends, which lost 2 bases and 6 bases, there was a span of 14 bases. The CDR3 bases that were read are TGCGCCAGCAGCTTTGGCGGGGGAGGGGATGGC. Translated: CASSFGGGGDG. The complete CDR3 protein is CASSFGGGGDGYTF. Using reference TRBV5-1 and TRBJ1-2 for the parts outside the CDR3, the full variable domain is KAGVTQTPRYLIKTRGQQVTLSCSPISGHRSVSWYQQTPGQGLQFLFEYFSETQRNKGNFPGRFSGRQFSNSRSEMNVSTLELGDSALYLCASSFGGGGDGYTFGSGTRLTVV.

Incomplete CDR3 DNA: TGTGCCAGCTCACCGCAAGAGGGGGGGGATAATTCACCG. Protein sequence: CASSPQEGGDNSP. The full-length CDR3 reads as CASSPQEGGDNSPLFF. The chain recombines TRBV18 with TRBJ2-2; D is perhaps TRBD2 (7 bases). The CDR3 end falls 3 residues outside the read, so it is completed with the germline J gene. CDR1 and CDR2 from the germline V gene are KGHSH and LQKENI. This CDR3 region has 16 residues.

Notes on this clone: The CDR3 end lies 3 residues beyond the end of the read and is filled in from the germline J gene. The chain is built from TRBV2 and TRBJ1-1, with TRBD1 as a possible D gene (5 bases). Germline V gene data show CDR1 as SNHLY and CDR2 as FYNNEI. The CDR3 has 13 residues. The sequenced part of the CDR3 DNA is TGTGCCAGCAGTGAAAGGGGCGCGTTAGAG. Amino acids: CASSERGALE. The full CDR3 reads CASSERGALEAFF.

Regarding this clone: The CDR3 end falls 3 residues outside the read, so it is completed with the germline J gene. The chain joins TRBV18 to TRBJ2-7; 7 bases are shared with TRBD1. This CDR3 spans 15 amino acids. Germline V gives CDR1 KGHSH, CDR2 LQKENI. The junction had 6 bases not matched to a gene; V was cut back by 4 bases and J by 0 bases. The CDR3 bases that were read are TGTGCCAGCTCACAAACTAAGGGGGCCTCCTACGAG. Translation: CASSQTKGASYE. The full-length CDR3 reads as CASSQTKGASYEQYF.

Remarks on this clone: The read gets to within 3 residues of the CDR3 end, and the germline J gene fills in the rest. The V and J genes are TRBV14 and TRBJ2-5, with 11 positions matching TRBD2. Trimming at V came to 3 bases and at J to 5 bases, leaving 8 bases not matched to a gene. Looked up from germline, CDR1 is SGHDN and CDR2 is FVKESK. The CDR3 consists of 16 residues. CDR3 DNA, as far as it was read: TGTGCCAGCAGCCAGAGTAGCGGGAGGGCCGGGGAGACC. Translation: CASSQSSGRAGET. In full, the CDR3 is CASSQSSGRAGETQYF.